The next 22 T cell receptor beta chains were all read from a single sample in a study of Ad26.COV2.S vaccination and SARS-CoV-2 variants. The method was immunoSEQ multiplex PCR; TCRdb's version includes in-frame clones alone and lacks a portion of them. The profile covers 430,000 or so clones, with 90% appearing a single time and 12% taken by the ten largest. The sample's treatment: 15 to 20 received Ad26.COV2.S at low or high dose, single or two shots; several received placebo; per-sample allocation not given. Specimens were obtained on day 63 following the first vaccine or placebo injection. The sample was peripheral blood, taken in a trial of Ad26.COV2.S vaccine versus placebo. These receptor sequences come from a person aged 18-60 years who received the Ad26.COV2.S COVID-19 vaccine or a placebo.

The chain uses TRBV1 and TRBJ2-2; the DNA was not used to check the table's D call, TRBD2. TRBV1 is termed a pseudogene. The CDR3 contains 20 residues. In DNA form, the CDR3 reads TGCACCAGCAGCCAAGAAAACCACCGTGGAGGGTCGAAGAACACCGGGGAGCTGTTTTTT. Translated: CTSSQENHRGGSKNTGELFF.

The genes are TRBV28 and TRBJ2-5; TRBD2 aligns across 13 bases. The germline V gene encodes CDR1 MDHEN and CDR2 SYDVKM. The junction had 7 bases not matched to a gene; V was cut back by 3 bases and J by 0 bases. The CDR3 is made up of 18 amino acids. For the CDR3, the DNA is TGTGCCAGCAGTTTTGACGGGACTAGCGGGACAAACCAAGAGACCCAGTACTTC. Translation: CASSFDGTSGTNQETQYF.

V usage is TRBV7-8 and J usage is TRBJ2-7; 7 nucleotides align to TRBD2. J was trimmed by 1 base and V by 3 bases; bases with no gene match: 12. The germline gives CDR1 SGHVS, CDR2 FQNEAQ. This CDR3 has 17 residues. The CDR3 DNA is TGTGCCAGCAGCTTGGTGGGTGGCGGGAGAGGTTCCTACGAGCAGTACTTC. It is translated as CASSLVGGGRGSYEQYF.

This chain connects TRBV29-1 to TRBJ1-1; perhaps TRBD1 as D (6 bases). This CDR3 has 13 residues. Trimming shortened V by 5 bases and J by 5 bases, and 15 bases separated the two germline ends. The germline gives CDR1 SQVTM, CDR2 ANQGSEA. The DNA for the CDR3 is TGCAGCGTTCACAGGGCTCAGGGGACTGAAGCTTTCTTT. This codes for CSVHRAQGTEAFF.

This clone has just a few counts. V gene TRBV5-1 combines with J gene TRBJ1-1; D may be TRBD1 (6 bases). The V gene lost 0 bases and the J gene lost 7 bases, with 13 bases spanning the gap. CDR3 length: 14 amino acids. Germline V CDR1 and CDR2: SGHRS, YFSETQ. Here the CDR3 DNA reads TGCGCCAGCAGCTTGGAATGGGGGGCGAATGAAGCTTTCTTT. Its translation: CASSLEWGANEAFF.

CDR3 sequence: CASIIGLDGPYEQYF. The CDR3 DNA is TGTGCCAGCATAATAGGTCTAGATGGCCCCTACGAGCAGTACTTC. The chain recombines TRBV2 with TRBJ2-7; D call uncertain. CDR3 length: 15 residues. Germline lookup yields CDR1 SNHLY and CDR2 FYNNEI. V was pared by 7 bases and J by 2 bases, with 18 bases between.

The CDR3 sequence: CASSLQGATTGANVLTF. Written as DNA, the CDR3 is TGTGCCAGCAGCTTACAGGGGGCAACGACTGGGGCCAACGTCCTGACTTTC. V gene TRBV2 combines with J gene TRBJ2-6; 9 nucleotides align to TRBD1. V was clipped by 6 bases and J by 2 bases; unmatched bases: 8. Germline lookup yields CDR1 SNHLY and CDR2 FYNNEI. The CDR3 is 17 amino acids.

The chain uses TRBV7-9 and TRBJ2-3, with TRBD2 identical over 7 bases. CDR3 size: 15 residues. J gave up 10 bases and V 1 base, and 11 bases lay outside the gene matches. Germline values: CDR1 SEHNR, CDR2 FQNEAQ (reference sequence). CDR3 protein: CASSLGLRDRGAQYF. CDR3 coding DNA: TGTGCCAGCAGCTTAGGGCTAAGGGACCGGGGGGCGCAGTATTTT. Variable domain in full (rest from reference TRBV7-9 and TRBJ2-3): DTGVSQNPRHKITKRGQNVTFRCDPISEHNRLYWYRQTLGQGPEFLTYFQNEAQLEKSRLLSDRFSAERPKGSFSTLEIQRTEQGDSAMYLCASSLGLRDRGAQYFGPGTRLTVL.

This CDR3 is CASSLVGGIAKNIQYF. CDR3 coding DNA: TGCGCCAGCAGCTTGGTGGGCGGAATAGCCAAAAACATTCAGTACTTC. The genes are TRBV5-1 and TRBJ2-4; D call uncertain. This CDR3 has 16 amino acids. Looked up from germline, CDR1 is SGHRS and CDR2 is YFSETQ. V shed 0 bases and J shed 0 bases, with 10 bases lying between them.

Concerning this clone itself: A junction end diverges from the germline sequence, so it may reflect a read error. The chain recombines TRBV27 with TRBJ2-1, with D uncertain. Germline V gives CDR1 MNHEY, CDR2 SMNVEV (reference sequence). The CDR3 is 15 amino acids. CDR3 region: CASSLTTAPYTEQFF. CDR3 sequence (DNA): TGTGCCAGCAGCCTGACCACGGCACCGTACACTGAGCAGTTCTTC.

This chain joins TRBV7-8 and TRBJ2-7, with D perhaps matching TRBD2 (5 bases). V lost 1 base and J 6 bases, leaving 10 bases between the germline ends. This CDR3 comprises 13 residues. Germline V lookup: CDR1 SGHVS, CDR2 FQNEAQ. The CDR3 bases are TGTGCCAGCAGCTTAGAACTAGTGTTCGAGCAGTACTTC. Its translation is CASSLELVFEQYF.

The chain employs TRBV9 and TRBJ2-7; weak D call: TRBD1 (6 bases). Germline loops: CDR1 SGDLS, CDR2 YYNGEE. The CDR3 extends over 15 amino acids. Trimming removed 0 bases from V and 3 bases from J, with 13 bases in between. The chain's CDR3 is CASSVGGLPNYEQYF. Here the CDR3 DNA reads TGTGCCAGCAGCGTAGGGGGGCTTCCTAACTACGAGCAGTACTTC.

This chain links TRBV6-5 with TRBJ1-6; TRBD1 matches 9 bases. Germline V gives CDR1 MNHEY, CDR2 SVGAGI. With V trimmed by 2 bases and J by 7 bases, 3 bases remained unmatched. The CDR3 totals 15 residues. The DNA for the CDR3 is TGTGCCAGCAGTTACGGGACAGGGCGCAATTCACCCCTCCACTTT. Residues: CASSYGTGRNSPLHF.

The chain couples TRBV5-1 to TRBJ2-7; 8 bases map to TRBD2. This CDR3 region has 15 residues. The V gene end was trimmed by 2 bases and the J gene end by 1 base; junction bases not matched to a gene: 5. Germline CDR1 reads SGHRS; CDR2 reads YFSETQ. The DNA of the CDR3 is TGCGCCAGCAGCTTCTCTCCGGGAGGGTCCTACGAGCAGTACTTC. As protein: CASSFSPGGSYEQYF.

The chain employs TRBV5-1 and TRBJ1-5; 10 bases map to TRBD1. Germline V lookup: CDR1 SGHRS, CDR2 YFSETQ. The V gene end was trimmed by 7 bases and the J gene end by 0 bases; junction bases not matched to a gene: 7. This CDR3 spans 16 amino acids. CDR3 DNA sequence: TGCGCCAGCCTTGACAGGGGGCTGAATAGCAATCAGCCCCAGCATTTT. It is translated as CASLDRGLNSNQPQHF.

The CDR3 loop is CASSSTSGPETQYF. In nucleotides, the CDR3 is TGTGCCAGCAGCTCGACTAGCGGGCCGGAGACCCAGTACTTC. The rearrangement joins TRBV7-6 to TRBJ2-5; 10 bases line up with TRBD2. The J segment lost 5 bases and the V segment lost 4 bases, leaving 4 bases of the junction unmatched. Germline CDR1 and CDR2: SGHVS and FNYEAQ. The CDR3 has 14 amino acids.

CDR3 residues: CASISEPSGNSPLHF. In DNA, the CDR3 is TGTGCCAGCATCTCCGAACCCTCCGGGAATTCACCCCTCCACTTT. J is TRBJ1-6 and V is TRBV5-5; D remains unclear. The length of the CDR3 is 15 residues. Per the germline V gene, CDR1 is SGHKS and CDR2 is YYEKEE (reference sequence). V was cut by 6 bases and J by 7 bases, with 17 bases left in between.

The V gene is TRBV18, the J gene TRBJ1-5, with D possibly matching TRBD1 (5 bases). CDR1 and CDR2 (germline): KGHSH, LQKENI. The CDR3 has 13 residues. The ends were cut back, 6 bases at V and 7 bases at J, with 13 bases in the middle. The CDR3 loop is CASSQGEEQPQHF. In DNA, the CDR3 is TGTGCCAGCTCTCAAGGGGAGGAGCAGCCCCAGCATTTT.

V and J are TRBV14 and TRBJ2-2; 9 bases match TRBD1. This CDR3 region has 15 residues. Germline lookup yields CDR1 SGHDN and CDR2 FVKESK. J lost 4 bases, V lost 4 bases, and 4 bases had no gene match. This CDR3 reads CASSRGTGFTGELFF. In DNA form, the CDR3 reads TGTGCCAGCAGCCGAGGGACAGGGTTCACCGGGGAGCTGTTTTTT.

The chain joins TRBV2 to TRBJ2-1; 11 bases match TRBD2. CDR1 SNHLY and CDR2 FYNNEI come from the germline V gene. The CDR3 is 15 amino acids. The J segment lost 1 base and the V segment lost 8 bases, leaving 4 bases of the junction unmatched. The CDR3 reads CASSRLAGSYNEQFF. The CDR3 DNA reads TGTGCCAGCTCCCGACTAGCGGGGTCCTACAATGAGCAGTTCTTC.

The rearrangement uses TRBV9 and TRBJ2-7, with TRBD2 as a possible D gene (5 bases). The CDR3 covers 14 residues. The ends were cut back, 0 bases at V and 0 bases at J, with 7 bases in the middle. Germline V gives CDR1 SGDLS, CDR2 YYNGEE. The DNA of the CDR3 is TGTGCCAGCAGCGTAGGACTAAGCTCCTACGAGCAGTACTTC. Encoded protein: CASSVGLSSYEQYF.

Regarding this clone: The sample carries other DNA sequences with the same CDR3. The rearrangement uses TRBV28 and TRBJ1-1; D perhaps matches TRBD1 (6 bases). There are 14 residues in the CDR3. Trimming shortened V by 3 bases and J by 2 bases, and 10 bases separated the two germline ends. In germline, CDR1 is MDHEN, CDR2 SYDVKM. The CDR3 protein is CASSLGGGNTEAFF. As DNA, the CDR3 is TGTGCCAGCAGTTTGGGAGGGGGTAACACTGAAGCTTTCTTT.